The 14 T cell receptor beta chains given below trace back to one sample, sequenced in a study of blood T cell repertoires in COVID-19. Clones were read by immunoSEQ multiplex PCR, and TCRdb kept only the in-frame ones, dropping some. This table holds about 11,000 clones, almost 90% found once. The sample comprised peripheral blood. These receptors came from a human donor in a cohort sampled during active COVID-19.

The V and J genes are TRBV23-1 and TRBJ1-6; a possible D gene is TRBD1 (5 bases). TRBV23-1 is labeled an ORF, and its function is uncertain. Between the trimmed V and J ends, which lost 6 bases and 10 bases, there was a span of 25 bases. The CDR3 totals 17 residues. DNA for the CDR3: TGCGCCAGCAGCCAACGGCCGCTCCGGCAGGGATACTCACCCCTCCACTTT. Its translation: CASSQRPLRQGYSPLHF.

The chain links TRBV5-1 to TRBJ2-3; no firm D call. The length of the CDR3 is 12 residues. Trimming stripped 0 bases from V and 5 bases from J, with 4 bases between. Germline-derived CDR1 and CDR2 are SGHRS and YFSETQ. Here the CDR3 reads CASSLDIDTQYF. The CDR3 DNA follows: TGCGCCAGCAGCTTGGATATAGATACGCAGTATTTT.

J is TRBJ1-3 and V is TRBV6-4; D perhaps matches TRBD1 (6 bases). Germline V gene lookup returns CDR1 MRHNA and CDR2 SNTAGT. V lost 5 bases to trimming and J lost 2 bases, with 13 bases between them. CDR3 size: 15 residues. The CDR3 protein is CASSPSSGAGNTIYF. The CDR3 nucleotides read TGTGCCAGCAGTCCTTCTTCAGGGGCTGGAAACACCATATATTTT.

V and J are TRBV5-1 and TRBJ1-4; D is undetermined. CDR1 is SGHRS, CDR2 YFSETQ, per germline. The CDR3 contains 14 residues. Trimming took off 4 bases at V and 4 bases at J, with 11 bases between the two ends. The CDR3 loop reads CASSERADNEKLFF. DNA of the CDR3: TGCGCCAGCAGCGAGAGAGCTGATAATGAAAAACTGTTTTTT. Full variable domain (outside the CDR3, taken from reference TRBV5-1 and TRBJ1-4): KAGVTQTPRYLIKTRGQQVTLSCSPISGHRSVSWYQQTPGQGLQFLFEYFSETQRNKGNFPGRFSGRQFSNSRSEMNVSTLELGDSALYLCASSERADNEKLFFGSGTQLSVL.

The rearrangement uses TRBV5-1 and TRBJ2-3; 9 positions agree with TRBD1. Losses at the gene ends were 7 bases for V and 5 bases for J; bases not matched to a gene: 11. CDR3 length: 15 residues. Germline-derived CDR1 and CDR2 are SGHRS and YFSETQ. The DNA of the CDR3 is TGCGCCAGCGGAAGGACAGGGGACCGGGAAGATACGCAGTATTTT. Its translation is CASGRTGDREDTQYF. Full variable domain (remainder filled in from reference TRBV5-1 and TRBJ2-3): KAGVTQTPRYLIKTRGQQVTLSCSPISGHRSVSWYQQTPGQGLQFLFEYFSETQRNKGNFPGRFSGRQFSNSRSEMNVSTLELGDSALYLCASGRTGDREDTQYFGPGTRLTVL.

The chain carries TRBV10-1 and TRBJ1-3, with a tentative D call TRBD1 (6 bases). Trimming took 6 bases from V and 4 from J, leaving 10 bases between them. The germline CDR1 and CDR2 sequences are WNHNN and SYGVQD (reference sequence). The CDR3 extends over 13 amino acids. DNA for the CDR3: TGCGCCAGCAGCGACCAGGGGGGAAACACCATATATTTT. Translated: CASSDQGGNTIYF.

The count of this clone is one. The V call is TRBV27, the J call TRBJ2-1, with D unclear. Trimming removed 0 bases from V and 6 bases from J, with 6 bases in between. CDR1 MNHEY and CDR2 SMNVEV come from the germline V gene (reference sequence). The CDR3 totals 13 residues. DNA for the CDR3: TGTGCCAGCAGTTTATCCTACTTCAATGAGCAGTTCTTC. It translates to CASSLSYFNEQFF.

In its sample, this clone was seen a few times. The rearrangement uses TRBV2 and TRBJ1-3; TRBD1 agrees at 7 bases. Germline lookup yields CDR1 SNHLY and CDR2 FYNNEI. The CDR3 has 17 residues. The V and J ends lost 6 bases and 0 bases, in that order; junction bases with no gene match: 11. In DNA, the CDR3 is TGTGCCAGCAGCTCTTTGGGACAGCTGAGCTCTGGAAACACCATATATTTT. Amino acid sequence: CASSSLGQLSSGNTIYF.

The CDR3 DNA reads as TGCGCCAGCAGCTCTGTCCCGGGGGGGTCGGAGACCCAGTACTTC. It is translated as CASSSVPGGSETQYF. The chain joins TRBV5-1 to TRBJ2-5; 8 bases fit TRBD2. This CDR3 has 15 residues. V was clipped by 3 bases and J by 5 bases; unmatched bases: 9. Looked up from germline, CDR1 is SGHRS and CDR2 is YFSETQ.

V is TRBV11-2 and J is TRBJ2-1; 8 bases align to TRBD2. The junction had 12 bases not matched to a gene; V was cut back by 5 bases and J by 3 bases. Per germline, CDR1 SGHAT and CDR2 FQNNGV. This CDR3 is built from 17 residues. Written as DNA, the CDR3 is TGTGCCAGCAGCCCCGGGGGAGCGGGAGACTTCTACAATGAGCAGTTCTTC. Its protein product is CASSPGGAGDFYNEQFF.

The chain joins TRBV2 to TRBJ2-1, with D hard to call. Germline-derived CDR1 and CDR2 are SNHLY and FYNNEI. Between the trimmed V and J ends, which lost 1 base and 5 bases, there was a span of 12 bases. There are 15 residues in the CDR3. CDR3 in amino acids: CASSEVRQSHNEQFF. Written as DNA, the CDR3 is TGTGCCAGCAGTGAAGTGCGGCAGAGCCACAATGAGCAGTTCTTC.

Only a few counts were recorded for this clone. The CDR3 is CASSVDPVAYNSPLHF. The CDR3 bases are TGTGCCAGCAGCGTAGATCCCGTCGCCTATAATTCACCCCTCCACTTT. V gene TRBV9 combines with J gene TRBJ1-6; D not resolved. Per the germline V gene, CDR1 is SGDLS and CDR2 is YYNGEE. Trimming removed 0 bases at V and 2 bases at J, with 9 bases between. CDR3 size: 16 residues.

This rearrangement joins TRBV7-9 to TRBJ1-2, with 7 bases that match TRBD1. The V and J ends lost 1 base and 1 base, in that order; junction bases with no gene match: 6. Germline lookup yields CDR1 SEHNR and CDR2 FQNEAQ (reference sequence). This CDR3 spans 16 amino acids. In nucleotides, the CDR3 is TGTGCCAGCAGCTTAGACGGACAGGAACTTAACTATGGCTACACCTTC. Its protein product is CASSLDGQELNYGYTF.

The gene calls are TRBV7-2 and TRBJ2-7; tentatively, D is TRBD2 (6 bases). Between the trimmed V and J ends, which lost 1 base and 6 bases, there was a span of 13 bases. The CDR3 runs to 14 residues. CDR1 and CDR2 from the germline V gene are SGHTA and FQGNSA. The CDR3 DNA is TGTGCCAGCAGCTTAGAATGGGGGGATAGCGAGCAGTACTTC. It codes for CASSLEWGDSEQYF. The complete variable domain, with remaining parts taken from reference TRBV7-2 and TRBJ2-7, reads GAGVSQSPSNKVTEKGKDVELRCDPISGHTALYWYRQSLGQGLEFLIYFQGNSAPDKSGLPSDRFSAERTGGSVSTLTIQRTQQEDSAVYLCASSLEWGDSEQYFGPGTRLTVT.